Below, 22 T cell receptor beta chains from the same sample are listed, as sequenced in a study of shared clonotypes between healthy human individuals. The method was immunoSEQ multiplex PCR; TCRdb's version includes in-frame clones alone and lacks a portion of them. The sample contains about 680,000 clones, about 92% of which appear only once. CD45RO-negative cells were positively selected for CCR7, leaving out terminally differentiated effector memory CD45RA+ cells. Sequencing was carried out using naive CD8+ T cells sorted from blood. The receptor set was obtained from a man aged 25-45 years in good health.

This clone was counted only a few times. Within the sample, other DNA sequences also encode this same CDR3. This chain connects TRBV29-1 to TRBJ2-2; 11 positions agree with TRBD2. Germline CDR1 and CDR2: SQVTM and ANQGSEA. The ends lost 4 bases at V and 5 bases at J; junction bases unmatched: 0. The CDR3 contains 13 residues. This CDR3 reads CSVGLAGTGELFF. The CDR3 DNA reads as TGCAGCGTTGGACTAGCGGGGACCGGGGAGCTGTTTTTT.

A single count supports this clone. V and J are TRBV6-5 and TRBJ1-2, with a possible D match to TRBD1 (6 bases). V lost 3 bases and J 8 bases, leaving 16 bases between the germline ends. The CDR3 covers 14 residues. Germline CDR1 MNHEY, CDR2 SVGAGI. CDR3 bases: TGTGCCAGCAGTTATTGGGCGGGGGCGGAAGGCTACACCTTC. Residues: CASSYWAGAEGYTF.

The V and J genes are TRBV30 and TRBJ2-7; D not certain. V lost 1 base, J lost 1 base, and 14 bases lay in between. The germline CDR1 and CDR2 sequences are GTSNPN and SVGIG (reference sequence). The CDR3 is 15 amino acids. The DNA for the CDR3 is TGTGCCTGGAGTGACCGGGCAAAACCATCCTACGAGCAGTACTTC. Its protein is CAWSDRAKPSYEQYF. The full variable domain, its missing parts supplied by reference TRBV30 and TRBJ2-7, is SQTIHQWPATLVQPVGSPLSLECTVEGTSNPNLYWYRQAAGRGLQLLFYSVGIGQISSEVPQNLSASRPQDRQFILSSKKLLLSDSGFYLCAWSDRAKPSYEQYFGPGTRLTVT.

The V call is TRBV5-6, the J call TRBJ1-2; D unresolved. The germline gives CDR1 SGHDT, CDR2 YYEEEE. The CDR3 consists of 13 residues. Trimming pared 2 bases from V and 2 bases from J, leaving 7 bases between. CDR3 nucleotide sequence: TGTGCCAGCAGCTTAATGGGGAACTATGGCTACACCTTC. Protein product: CASSLMGNYGYTF.

The chain combines TRBV7-9 with TRBJ1-2, with 12 bases lining up with TRBD1. CDR3 length: 17 amino acids. Per the germline V gene, CDR1 is SEHNR and CDR2 is FQNEAQ (reference sequence). J lost 4 bases, V lost 6 bases, and 12 bases had no gene match. DNA for the CDR3: TGTGCCAGCAGACCCCGGGACAGGGGGCCTCTGGGCTATGGCTACACCTTC. The encoded protein is CASRPRDRGPLGYGYTF.

Notes on this clone: Other DNA sequences in the sample encode the same CDR3. The chain joins TRBV28 to TRBJ2-7, with TRBD2 matching over 11 bases. Germline loops: CDR1 MDHEN, CDR2 SYDVKM. CDR3 size: 14 residues. With V trimmed by 7 bases and J by 2 bases, 4 bases remained unmatched. CDR3 nucleotide sequence: TGTGCCAGCACCGGGACTAGCGGAACCTACGAGCAGTACTTC. The encoded protein is CASTGTSGTYEQYF.

The V gene is TRBV2, the J gene TRBJ2-7; D is undetermined. V lost 10 bases to trimming and J lost 3 bases, with 10 bases between them. The germline CDR1 and CDR2 sequences are SNHLY and FYNNEI. There are 11 residues in the CDR3. Here the CDR3 DNA reads TGTGCCACCTTGACATACTACGAGCAGTACTTC. Translating it yields CATLTYYEQYF.

The chain is built from TRBV27 and TRBJ2-1, with 13 bases fitting TRBD2. V was clipped by 4 bases and J by 7 bases; unmatched bases: 4. From germline, CDR1 is MNHEY and CDR2 SMNVEV (reference sequence). This CDR3 has 15 residues. This CDR3 is CASSSGTSGINEQFF. In DNA, the CDR3 is TGTGCCAGCAGTTCAGGGACTAGCGGGATAAATGAGCAGTTCTTC.

This chain uses TRBV27 with TRBJ2-7; D is perhaps TRBD1 or TRBD2 (5 bases each). The CDR3 runs 15 residues. The germline V and J ends were trimmed by 0 bases and 4 bases, with 13 bases remaining between them. Germline CDR1 reads MNHEY; CDR2 reads SMNVEV (reference sequence). The CDR3 nucleotides are TGTGCCAGCAGTTTATCCCCAGGGACCGGGTACGAGCAGTACTTC. Protein: CASSLSPGTGYEQYF.

The rearrangement uses TRBV25-1 and TRBJ2-3; TRBD2 is a possible D gene (5 bases). Trimming pared 7 bases from V and 5 bases from J, leaving 13 bases between. Looked up from germline, CDR1 is MGHDK and CDR2 is SYGVNS. The CDR3 extends over 13 amino acids. The DNA of the CDR3 is TGTGCCAGCAACCAAGGTCGGGGAGATACGCAGTATTTT. This codes for CASNQGRGDTQYF.

The chain recombines TRBV7-9 with TRBJ2-1; 9 bases agree with TRBD1. The junction had 12 bases not matched to a gene; V was cut back by 5 bases and J by 4 bases. Germline V CDR1 and CDR2: SEHNR, FQNEAQ (reference sequence). The CDR3 totals 17 residues. CDR3 sequence (DNA): TGTGCCAGCAGCCCGCCCTTGGGGACAGGGAATTACAATGAGCAGTTCTTC. Its translation is CASSPPLGTGNYNEQFF. Using reference TRBV7-9 and TRBJ2-1 for the parts outside the CDR3, the full variable domain is DTGVSQNPRHKITKRGQNVTFRCDPISEHNRLYWYRQTLGQGPEFLTYFQNEAQLEKSRLLSDRFSAERPKGSFSTLEIQRTEQGDSAMYLCASSPPLGTGNYNEQFFGPGTRLTVL.

V usage is TRBV5-1 and J usage is TRBJ2-1; D gene uncertain. The CDR3 is 16 residues long. The V gene's germline CDR1 is SGHRS and CDR2 YFSETQ. V lost 2 bases to trimming and J lost 0 bases, with 12 bases between them. The chain's CDR3 is CASSLYQRSSYNEQFF. The DNA of the CDR3 is TGCGCCAGCAGCTTATATCAGAGGAGCTCCTACAATGAGCAGTTCTTC.

The chain recombines TRBV19 with TRBJ1-5; maybe TRBD1 (5 bases). The germline gives CDR1 LNHDA, CDR2 SQIVND (reference sequence). The CDR3 has 15 amino acids. Trimming shortened V by 6 bases and J by 6 bases, and 18 bases separated the two germline ends. The CDR3 here is CASSSWTLGLQPQHF. The DNA for the CDR3 is TGTGCCAGTAGCTCATGGACACTAGGGCTTCAGCCCCAGCATTTT.

V usage is TRBV11-2 and J usage is TRBJ2-3; D gene uncertain. The CDR3 runs to 14 residues. Germline V CDR1 and CDR2: SGHAT, FQNNGV. With 7 bases removed from V and 1 base from J, the gap between germline ends came to 12 bases. DNA for the CDR3: TGTGCCAGCACCCCCTTTGGGGGCACAGATACGCAGTATTTT. The encoded protein is CASTPFGGTDTQYF.

This sequence joins TRBV7-2 and TRBJ1-3, with D hard to call. Looked up from germline, CDR1 is SGHTA and CDR2 is FQGNSA. V shed 3 bases and J shed 7 bases, with 22 bases lying between them. The CDR3 contains 17 residues. The CDR3 spells CASSFDIDNNPGNTIYF. DNA for the CDR3: TGTGCCAGCAGCTTTGACATAGACAACAACCCCGGGAACACCATATATTTT.

The chain carries TRBV27 and TRBJ2-7; TRBD2 agrees at 9 bases. Germline V gene lookup returns CDR1 MNHEY and CDR2 SMNVEV (reference sequence). CDR3 length: 16 amino acids. The J segment lost 3 bases and the V segment lost 5 bases, leaving 11 bases of the junction unmatched. The CDR3 is CASSPSSGNTLYEQYF. CDR3 nucleotide sequence: TGTGCCAGCAGTCCGTCTAGCGGGAACACTCTCTACGAGCAGTACTTC.

V is TRBV12-5 and J is TRBJ1-5; D call uncertain. CDR1 LGHNT and CDR2 FRNRAP come from the germline V gene. Trimming removed 7 bases at V and 3 bases at J, with 10 bases between. This CDR3 comprises 13 residues. CDR3 in amino acids: CASAPQLNQPQHF. In DNA form, the CDR3 reads TGTGCTAGTGCCCCTCAACTCAATCAGCCCCAGCATTTT.

The chain joins TRBV28 to TRBJ2-7, with D possibly being TRBD2 (6 bases). With 5 bases removed from V and 2 bases from J, the gap between germline ends came to 19 bases. Germline loops: CDR1 MDHEN, CDR2 SYDVKM. This CDR3 contains 16 residues. Written as DNA, the CDR3 is TGTGCCAGCAGTCCCCGGGGAGGCCTTACCACCTACGAGCAGTACTTC. Its protein is CASSPRGGLTTYEQYF.

The V and J genes are TRBV2 and TRBJ2-5, with 7 positions matching TRBD1. J gave up 4 bases and V 6 bases, and 5 bases lay outside the gene matches. Germline CDR1 SNHLY, CDR2 FYNNEI. There are 13 residues in the CDR3. The CDR3 region is CASRDWTGETQYF. The DNA of the CDR3 is TGTGCCAGCAGGGATTGGACAGGAGAGACCCAGTACTTC.

J is TRBJ1-5 and V is TRBV5-6; 10 bases agree with TRBD1. From germline, CDR1 is SGHDT and CDR2 YYEEEE. V was clipped by 1 base and J by 2 bases; unmatched bases: 3. The CDR3 sequence is 16 residues long. The CDR3 DNA is TGTGCCAGCAGCTTGTTGGGACAGGGGCGCAATCAGCCCCAGCATTTT. This sequence encodes CASSLLGQGRNQPQHF. The whole variable domain, filled in from reference TRBV5-6 and TRBJ1-5, reads DAGVTQSPTHLIKTRGQQVTLRCSPKSGHDTVSWYQQALGQGPQFIFQYYEEEERQRGNFPDRFSGHQFPNYSSELNVNALLLGDSALYLCASSLLGQGRNQPQHFGDGTRLSIL.

V gene TRBV4-1 combines with J gene TRBJ2-3; 8 bases are shared with TRBD1. In germline, CDR1 is MGHRA, CDR2 YSYEKL. V trimming: 3 bases; J trimming: 9 bases; junction bases outside the gene matches: 5. This CDR3 spans 13 amino acids. DNA for the CDR3: TGCGCCAGCAGCCAGTCAGGGGGCGACACGCAGTATTTT. Encoded protein: CASSQSGGDTQYF.

The chain couples TRBV11-3 to TRBJ2-2; 9 bases are shared with TRBD1. The CDR3 runs 14 residues. CDR1 is SGHNT, CDR2 YENEEA, per germline. The V segment lost 8 bases and the J segment 3 bases; nucleotides outside the gene matches: 4. The CDR3 region is CASRDREDTGELFF. The CDR3, as DNA: TGTGCCAGCCGGGACAGGGAGGACACCGGGGAGCTGTTTTTT.